This T cell receptor beta chain was sequenced for a study of T cell responses to AZD1222 COVID-19 vaccine. Study outcomes and limitations: Reportedly, nearly half of unique spike TCRs recognized epitopes outside B.1.351/B.1.1.7 mutations. Baseline seropositives among AZD1222 recipients totaled only 6 or 7. Clonal diversity may have been underestimated, and the donors were mostly white British, with more females than males.

Data came from immunoSEQ multiplex PCR; TCRdb stores just in-frame clones and leaves some out. The table includes around 90,000 clones, about 86% detected once. As concerns this clone: The antigen remains undetermined.

The receptor comes from an adult in good health. The sample was peripheral blood, taken on day 0 of AZD1222 vaccination.

CDR3 protein: CASSLRTGGTSGKRPDTQYF. The CDR3 DNA sequence: TGTGCCAGCAGCCTCCGGACAGGGGGGACTAGCGGGAAGAGGCCAGATACGCAGTATTTT. This chain links TRBV14 with TRBJ2-3; 13 positions match TRBD2. The CDR3 is 20 amino acids. Trimming removed 4 bases from V and 4 bases from J; junction bases left unmatched: 17. Germline assignment: CDR1 SGHDN and CDR2 FVKESK. The entire variable domain, with the rest obtained from reference TRBV14 and TRBJ2-3, is as follows: EAGVTQFPSHSVIEKGQTVTLRCDPISGHDNLYWYRRVMGKEIKFLLHFVKESKQDESGMPNNRFLAERTGGTYSTLKVQPAELEDSGVYFCASSLRTGGTSGKRPDTQYFGPGTRLTVL.